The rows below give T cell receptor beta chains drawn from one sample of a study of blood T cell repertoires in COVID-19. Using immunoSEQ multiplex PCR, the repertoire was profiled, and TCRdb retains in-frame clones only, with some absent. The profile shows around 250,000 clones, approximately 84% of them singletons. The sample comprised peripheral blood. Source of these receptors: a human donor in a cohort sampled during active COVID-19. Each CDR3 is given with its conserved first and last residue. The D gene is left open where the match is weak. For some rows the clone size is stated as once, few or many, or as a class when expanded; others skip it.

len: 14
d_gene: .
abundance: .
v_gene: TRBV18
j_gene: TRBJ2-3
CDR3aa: CASSQRGSTDTQYF
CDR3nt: TGTGCCAGCTCACAGCGCGGAAGCACAGATACGCAGTATTTT

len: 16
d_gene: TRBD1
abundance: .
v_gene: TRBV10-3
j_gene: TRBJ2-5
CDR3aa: CAISAHLEGQGETQYF
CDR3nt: TGTGCCATCAGTGCTCACCTCGAAGGACAGGGTGAGACCCAGTACTTC

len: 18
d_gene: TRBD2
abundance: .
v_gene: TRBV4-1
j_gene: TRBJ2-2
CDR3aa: CASSLSITSGANTGELFF
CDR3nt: TGCGCCAGCAGCCTGAGTATTACTAGCGGGGCGAACACCGGGGAGCTGTTTTTT

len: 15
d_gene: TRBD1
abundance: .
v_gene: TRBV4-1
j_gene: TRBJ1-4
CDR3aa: CASSQGTAPVEKLFF
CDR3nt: TGCGCCAGCAGCCAGGGGACAGCCCCGGTTGAAAAACTGTTTTTT

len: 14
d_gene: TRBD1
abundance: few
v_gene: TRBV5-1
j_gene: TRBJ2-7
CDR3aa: CASSWETGSYEQYF
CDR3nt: TGCGCCAGCAGCTGGGAGACAGGGTCGTACGAGCAGTACTTC

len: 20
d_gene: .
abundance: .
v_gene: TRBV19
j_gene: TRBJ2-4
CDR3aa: CASSPTPVSSGAHAKNIQYF
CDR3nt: TGTGCCAGTAGTCCAACCCCGGTTAGTAGCGGCGCTCACGCCAAAAACATTCAGTACTTC

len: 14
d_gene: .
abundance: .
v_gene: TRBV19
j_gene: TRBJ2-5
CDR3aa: CASSARGAKETQYF
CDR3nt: TGTGCCAGTAGTGCACGGGGGGCAAAAGAGACCCAGTACTTC

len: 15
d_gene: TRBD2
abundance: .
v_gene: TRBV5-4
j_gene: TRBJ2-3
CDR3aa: CASSLPSGGADTQYF
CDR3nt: TGTGCCAGCAGCTTGCCTAGCGGGGGGGCAGATACGCAGTATTTT

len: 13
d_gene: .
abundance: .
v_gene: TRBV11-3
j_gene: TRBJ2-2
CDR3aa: CASSRGPTGELFF
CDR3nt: TGTGCCAGCAGCCGCGGGCCCACCGGGGAGCTGTTTTTT

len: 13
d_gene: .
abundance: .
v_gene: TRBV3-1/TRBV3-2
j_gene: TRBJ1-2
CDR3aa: CASSQIRDYGYTF
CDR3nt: TGTGCCAGCAGCCAAATTAGAGACTATGGCTACACCTTC

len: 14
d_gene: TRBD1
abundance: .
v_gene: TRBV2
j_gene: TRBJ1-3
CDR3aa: CASRTGSPGNTIYF
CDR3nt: TGTGCCAGCAGGACAGGGTCCCCTGGAAACACCATATATTTT

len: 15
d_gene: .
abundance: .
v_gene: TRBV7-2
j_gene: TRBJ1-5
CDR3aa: CASSLVGGSGQPQHF
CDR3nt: TGTGCCAGCAGCTTAGTTGGGGGGTCGGGTCAGCCCCAGCATTTT

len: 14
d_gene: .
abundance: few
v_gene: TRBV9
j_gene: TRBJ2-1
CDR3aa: CASSVGQGHNEQFF
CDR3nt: TGTGCCAGCAGCGTAGGGCAGGGCCACAATGAGCAGTTCTTC

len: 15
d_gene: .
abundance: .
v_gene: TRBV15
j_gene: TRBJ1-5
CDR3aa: CATSRDRGSNQPQHF
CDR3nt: TGTGCCACCAGCAGAGATCGGGGGTCTAATCAGCCCCAGCATTTT

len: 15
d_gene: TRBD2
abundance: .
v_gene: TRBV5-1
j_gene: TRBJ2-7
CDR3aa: CASSSLAGNQLEQYF
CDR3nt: TGCGCCAGCAGCTCACTAGCGGGGAACCAACTCGAGCAGTACTTC

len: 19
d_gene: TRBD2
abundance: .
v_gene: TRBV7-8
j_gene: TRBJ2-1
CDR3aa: CASSLRSPSGRGSYNEQFF
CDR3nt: TGTGCCAGCAGCTTAAGGTCTCCTAGCGGGAGGGGGAGTTACAATGAGCAGTTCTTC